This passage covers 25 T cell receptor beta chains from one sample sequenced in a study of T cell repertoires in cytomegalovirus infection (dated by TCRdb to the late 2010s). Which antigens these TCRs recognize remains unknown. The sample's treatment or condition label, decoded: in vitro stimulation with specific CMV peptide epitopes to enrich CMV-specific T cells. The run used an Illumina HiSeq 1500. TCRdb handled the public reads itself, with Q25 trimming in fastp and clone calling in MiXCR, and kept productive beta chains. A single entry per CDR3 protein holds the most common genes and DNA from its merged rows. The sample profile shows around 430,000 distinct CDR3 sequences; approximately 46% of them were found once. The top ten hold just under 45% of the sample. The sequencing used cultured PBMCs, collected from culture after CMV antigen stimulation. These receptor sequences come from a human donor in good health (CMV status not recorded). Some clones in this sample may be carry-over from other donors' samples.

This clonotype was picked up a small number of times. The V call is TRBV7-6, the J call TRBJ2-7, with 7 bases that match TRBD1. V dropped 7 bases and J dropped 4; count of bases not matched to a gene: 13. CDR1 is SGHVS, CDR2 FNYEAQ, per germline. The CDR3 totals 15 residues. In nucleotides, the CDR3 is TGTGCCAGCACCCCGGGACAGCCAGGGGTTTACGAGCAGTACTTC. Amino acids: CASTPGQPGVYEQYF. Based on the CDR3 plus reference TRBV7-6 and TRBJ2-7, the full variable domain is GAGVSQSPRYKVTKRGQDVALRCDPISGHVSLYWYRQALGQGPEFLTYFNYEAQQDKSGLPNDRFSAERPEGSISTLTIQRTEQRDSAMYRCASTPGQPGVYEQYFGPGTRLTVT.

This clonotype showed up just a few times. The rearrangement uses TRBV7-6 and TRBJ2-2, with TRBD2 as a possible D gene (6 bases). Trimming cost V 4 bases and J 7 bases, with 10 bases left between them. CDR1 is SGHVS, CDR2 FNYEAQ, per germline. The CDR3 covers 13 residues. CDR3 nucleotides: TGTGCCAGCAGCTCCGTCGGGGGCGGGGAGCTGTTTTTT. Encoded protein: CASSSVGGGELFF.

This clonotype appeared a few times. This chain connects TRBV7-8 to TRBJ2-7, with 7 positions matching TRBD1. CDR1 SGHVS and CDR2 FQNEAQ come from the germline V gene. V lost 1 base and J lost 2; bases outside the gene matches: 8. CDR3 size: 16 residues. CDR3 amino acids: CASSLVDQGVAYEQYF. In nucleotides, the CDR3 is TGTGCCAGCAGCTTAGTAGACCAGGGGGTAGCCTACGAGCAGTACTTC.

This clonotype was counted only a few times. This chain uses TRBV6-6 with TRBJ1-5; 8 bases are shared with TRBD1. The CDR3 spans 17 residues. The trim removed 2 bases at V and 4 bases at J, leaving 10 bases unmatched. CDR1 is MNHNY, CDR2 SVGAGI, per germline (reference sequence). The CDR3 DNA sequence: TGTGCCAGCAGTTACCCGGGGGGGGACAGGATGAATCAGCCCCAGCATTTT. Residues: CASSYPGGDRMNQPQHF.

This clonotype occurred a few times. The chain employs TRBV7-2 and TRBJ2-1; TRBD2 might be the D (6 bases). V lost 4 bases to trimming and J lost 10 bases, with 11 bases between them. CDR3 size: 12 residues. CDR1 SGHTA and CDR2 FQGNSA come from the germline V gene. This CDR3 reads CASSSPGREQFF. CDR3 DNA: TGTGCCAGCAGCTCCCCAGGGAGGGAGCAGTTCTTC.

This clonotype was seen a few times. The chain uses TRBV19 and TRBJ2-7, with D possibly TRBD2 on 5 matching bases. Germline CDR1 and CDR2: LNHDA and SQIVND (reference sequence). Trimming left V 4 bases short and J 2 bases short, with 12 bases between. This CDR3 region has 14 residues. CDR3 DNA: TGTGCCAGTAGTACACCCAGCGGAGCCTACGAGCAGTACTTC. Translation: CASSTPSGAYEQYF.

This chain uses TRBV2 with TRBJ2-7, with TRBD2 matching over 12 bases. Germline trimming cut 7 bases from V and 1 base from J; bases unmatched to any gene: 17. This CDR3 comprises 19 residues. From germline, CDR1 is SNHLY and CDR2 FYNNEI. CDR3 DNA sequence: TGTGCCAGCACCCAAGAGGCTGTAGGACTAGCGGGGCCTTCCTACGAGCAGTACTTC. Protein product: CASTQEAVGLAGPSYEQYF.

The chain is built from TRBV7-9 and TRBJ2-7; D unresolved. This CDR3 comprises 14 residues. Germline-derived CDR1 and CDR2 are SEHNR and FQNEAQ (reference sequence). V was shortened by 5 bases and J by 2 bases, with 13 bases between the two germline ends. The CDR3 loop reads CASSRLAVTYEQYF. The CDR3 DNA reads TGTGCCAGCAGCCGGTTAGCCGTCACCTACGAGCAGTACTTC.

This clonotype was observed a few times. The CDR3 DNA is TGCGCCAGCAGCCAAGATGAGGGGTATAATGAAAAACTGTTTTTT. Protein product: CASSQDEGYNEKLFF. The chain employs TRBV4-3 and TRBJ1-4; D possibly corresponds to TRBD1 (5 bases). V was cut by 0 bases and J by 4 bases, with 9 bases left in between. Germline V CDR1 and CDR2: LGHNA, YSLEER. The CDR3 sequence is 15 residues long.

This clonotype was counted ten times or more. In DNA form, the CDR3 reads TGTGCCAGCAGCTTAGAGTCCGGCGGGGAGCTGTTTTTT. It codes for CASSLESGGELFF. The chain has TRBV7-2 and TRBJ2-2; D not resolved. The CDR3 spans 13 residues. The V end lost 1 base, the J end lost 7 bases, and 7 bases lay between the germline ends. Germline loops: CDR1 SGHTA, CDR2 FQGNSA.

V is TRBV2 and J is TRBJ2-7; weak D call: TRBD1 (5 bases). Germline V CDR1 and CDR2: SNHLY, FYNNEI. This CDR3 is built from 14 residues. V lost 3 bases and J 5 bases, leaving 14 bases between the germline ends. The CDR3 is CASSEGRVSDEQYF. CDR3 DNA sequence: TGTGCCAGCAGTGAGGGCAGGGTGAGCGACGAGCAGTACTTC. Filled out from reference TRBV2 and TRBJ2-7, the complete variable domain reads EPEVTQTPSHQVTQMGQEVILRCVPISNHLYFYWYRQILGQKVEFLVSFYNNEISEKSEIFDDQFSVERPDGSNFTLKIRSTKLEDSAMYFCASSEGRVSDEQYFGPGTRLTVT.

V and J are TRBV6-1 and TRBJ2-1; no firm D call. Trimming pared 10 bases from V and 4 bases from J, leaving 20 bases between. The CDR3 totals 15 residues. Germline loops: CDR1 MNHNS, CDR2 SASEGT. The CDR3 sequence is CATRSRSSGYNEQFF. As DNA, the CDR3 is TGTGCCACCCGCTCCCGGAGTTCTGGATACAATGAGCAGTTCTTC.

The V call is TRBV20-1, the J call TRBJ2-7, with D possibly called TRBD1 or TRBD2 (7 bases each). The germline CDR1 and CDR2 sequences are DFQATT and SNEGSKA (reference sequence). Trimming removed 7 bases at V and 3 bases at J, with 25 bases between. The CDR3 sequence is 16 residues long. The CDR3 sequence is CSGSDREGLGFYEQYF. As DNA, the CDR3 is TGCAGTGGATCAGACAGGGAGGGTTTGGGTTTCTACGAGCAGTACTTC.

The chain has TRBV7-9 and TRBJ2-1; D might be TRBD2 (5 bases). Germline loops: CDR1 SEHNR, CDR2 FQNEAQ (reference sequence). The CDR3 consists of 16 residues. Trimming removed 2 bases from V and 4 bases from J, with 15 bases in between. In DNA form, the CDR3 reads TGTGCCAGCAGCTTACGTCCGCTAGCAGATTACAATGAGCAGTTCTTC. Translated, it gives CASSLRPLADYNEQFF.

V is TRBV4-1 and J is TRBJ2-7; the D gene could be TRBD1 or TRBD2 (5 bases each). This CDR3 comprises 14 residues. Trimming cost V 0 bases and J 5 bases, with 11 bases left between them. Per germline, CDR1 MGHRA and CDR2 YSYEKL. The CDR3 bases are TGCGCCAGCAGCCAAGAATGGGGGAGCAACGAGCAGTACTTC. Translated: CASSQEWGSNEQYF.

The chain joins TRBV20-1 to TRBJ1-3, with D maybe TRBD1 (5 bases). V was cut by 5 bases and J by 0 bases, with 17 bases left in between. Germline V CDR1 and CDR2: DFQATT, SNEGSKA (reference sequence). This CDR3 comprises 16 residues. CDR3 sequence reads: CSAQIGARDSGNTIYF. The CDR3 nucleotides are TGCAGTGCTCAGATAGGGGCCAGGGACTCTGGAAACACCATATATTTT.

This chain links TRBV10-2 with TRBJ2-7; the D is unclear. The CDR3 contains 13 residues. V lost 3 bases and J lost 2, with 8 bases in between. Germline-derived CDR1 and CDR2 are WSHSY and SAAADI. This CDR3 reads CASSDNTAYEQYF. The CDR3 nucleotides are TGCGCCAGCAGTGATAACACCGCCTACGAGCAGTACTTC.

V gene TRBV4-3 combines with J gene TRBJ2-4, with 11 bases lining up with TRBD2. There are 19 residues in the CDR3. Germline V gene data show CDR1 as LGHNA and CDR2 as YSLEER. The V segment lost 1 base and the J segment 3 bases; nucleotides outside the gene matches: 11. The CDR3 loop is CASSQVIALAGVDKNIQYF. For the CDR3, the DNA is TGCGCCAGCAGCCAAGTAATAGCACTAGCGGGAGTGGACAAAAACATTCAGTACTTC.

This chain uses TRBV12-3 or TRBV12-4 with TRBJ1-4, with D perhaps TRBD1 (5 bases). The V end was cut by 5 bases, the J end by 4 bases, with 14 bases between. This CDR3 region has 15 residues. Here the CDR3 DNA reads TGTGCCAGCAGTCAACTGGACAAGTATAATGAAAAACTGTTTTTT. Translating gives CASSQLDKYNEKLFF.

This clonotype was detected a few times. The chain is built from TRBV7-2 and TRBJ1-5, with a possible D match to TRBD1 (5 bases). CDR3 size: 13 residues. V was trimmed by 4 bases and J by 5 bases, leaving 9 bases between them. CDR1 and CDR2 (germline): SGHTA, FQGNSA. The CDR3 reads CASSYRYDQPQHF. CDR3 nucleotides: TGTGCCAGCAGCTACAGGTACGATCAGCCCCAGCATTTT.

The chain uses TRBV7-2 and TRBJ2-1, with D perhaps being TRBD1 or TRBD2 (5 bases each). Germline V gene lookup returns CDR1 SGHTA and CDR2 FQGNSA. The CDR3 has 13 amino acids. With 5 bases removed from V and 4 bases from J, the gap between germline ends came to 9 bases. The chain's CDR3 is CASSRGWYNEQFF. The CDR3 DNA reads as TGTGCCAGCAGCCGGGGCTGGTACAATGAGCAGTTCTTC.

The CDR3 is CASSLAYLGDTQYF. The CDR3 DNA follows: TGTGCCAGCAGCTTAGCCTACTTAGGTGATACGCAGTATTTT. This chain connects TRBV7-2 to TRBJ2-3; no clear D. The length of the CDR3 is 14 residues. Trimming removed 0 bases at V and 6 bases at J, with 10 bases between. The germline V gene has CDR1 SGHTA and CDR2 FQGNSA.

The gene calls are TRBV19 and TRBJ2-2, with TRBD1 matching 8 bases. This CDR3 region has 17 residues. Germline V gene sequence: CDR1 LNHDA, CDR2 SQIVND (reference sequence). V was pared by 7 bases and J by 3 bases, with 13 bases of the junction left unmatched. The CDR3 DNA reads TGTGCCAGTACGATGCTATACGAGGGACAGGACACCGGGGAGCTGTTTTTT. Amino acid sequence: CASTMLYEGQDTGELFF.

There are a few counts of this clonotype. The gene calls are TRBV5-4 and TRBJ2-7, with 7 bases matching TRBD1. The CDR3 runs 14 residues. Germline V gene lookup returns CDR1 SGHNT and CDR2 YYREEE (reference sequence). J gave up 5 bases and V 4 bases, and 9 bases lay outside the gene matches. Here the CDR3 DNA reads TGTGCCAGCAGCCGAGAGGGGGCTAGGAACGAGCAGTACTTC. It specifies CASSREGARNEQYF.

This clonotype was seen ten or more times. The V and J genes are TRBV7-2 and TRBJ2-1; D remains ambiguous. V was pared by 1 base and J by 5 bases, with 12 bases between. The CDR3 covers 15 residues. Germline V gene data show CDR1 as SGHTA and CDR2 as FQGNSA. The CDR3 sequence: CASSLGSRFDNEQFF. The CDR3, as DNA: TGTGCCAGCAGCTTAGGTTCGAGATTCGACAATGAGCAGTTCTTC. The entire variable domain, with the rest obtained from reference TRBV7-2 and TRBJ2-1, is as follows: GAGVSQSPSNKVTEKGKDVELRCDPISGHTALYWYRQSLGQGLEFLIYFQGNSAPDKSGLPSDRFSAERTGGSVSTLTIQRTQQEDSAVYLCASSLGSRFDNEQFFGPGTRLTVL.